The clone carrying this TCR beta chain showed up many times. Its target is not known. There were no patients who had received any treatment before thyroid surgery. The V gene's germline CDR1 is LNHDA and CDR2 SQIVND (reference sequence). The V segment lost 5 bases and the J segment 5 bases; nucleotides outside the gene matches: 3. CDR3 length equals 13 residues. This entry is derived from a study of metastatic and nonmetastatic thyroid tumors. Turning to the study itself: Both malignant and benign thyroid patients supplied peripheral blood and tumor or nodule tissue samples, across which the repertoires of these patients were then compared.

Broader study findings: It was reportedly found that TCR beta diversity was significantly higher in malignant thyroid tumors than in benign nodules, a difference seen in both blood and tumor samples.

Under the authors' procedure: To classify distant metastasis in papillary thyroid cancer, a model was built from CDR3 differences across clinicopathological groups. TCRdb re-clonotyped the PCR reads through MiXCR. The authors' filters were not applied to this entry. This sample yields over 35,000 clones, of which about 15% are seen a single time; roughly 9.6% belongs to the top ten. The gene calls are TRBV19 and TRBJ2-1, with TRBD2 matching over 7 bases. This sequence was found in a female donor with papillary thyroid cancer or a benign thyroid nodule (not recorded which). Some clones in this sample may be carry-over from other donors' samples. The specimen sequenced was tumor tissue. In DNA, the CDR3 is TGTGCCAGTAGTTTCCGGGAGGACAATGAGCAGTTCTTC. This gives the protein CASSFREDNEQFF.